This record covers a single T cell receptor (beta chain). Germline values: CDR1 SNHLY, CDR2 FYNNEI. The CDR3 totals 14 residues. The ends lost 6 bases at V and 6 bases at J; junction bases unmatched: 9. The data stem from a study of technical replicates of blood from a few donors. Using immunoSEQ multiplex PCR, the repertoire was profiled, and TCRdb retains in-frame clones only, with some absent. The data show around 80,000 clones, with around nine tenths seen just once and 0.41% held by the top ten. Source material: T cells isolated from PBMCs. The V and J genes are TRBV2 and TRBJ2-7; 9 nucleotides line up with TRBD2. The clonotype comes from a human donor in good health. In DNA form, the CDR3 reads TGTGCCAGCAGCTGGACTAGCGCCCGCCCCGAGCAGTACTTC. Protein product: CASSWTSARPEQYF.